The rows below give T cell receptor beta chains drawn from one sample of a study of T cell responses to AZD1222 COVID-19 vaccine. TCRdb's copy holds only in-frame clones and misses some; the assay was immunoSEQ multiplex PCR. The table shows about 70,000 clones, with roughly 84% occurring only once. Source: peripheral blood, taken on day 0 of AZD1222 vaccination. The receptors derive from an adult in good health. The CDR3 runs from the conserved cysteine through the conserved F or W. A D gene is named only where the DNA matches it firmly. Some rows have no size entry. The others give once, few or many, or a class for an expanded clone.

j_gene	v_gene	d_gene	abundance	CDR3nt	CDR3aa
TRBJ2-1	TRBV5-4	.	.	TGTGCCAGCAGTCCTTTTAGAAGGAATGAGCAGTTCTTC	CASSPFRRNEQFF
TRBJ1-5	TRBV30	.	.	TGTGCCTGGAGCAGAAATAGCAATCAGCCCCAGCATTTT	CAWSRNSNQPQHF
TRBJ2-1	TRBV11-3	.	.	TGTGCCAGCAGCCCGAGACTAGGCTCTTTCAATGAGCAGTTCTTC	CASSPRLGSFNEQFF
TRBJ1-2	TRBV6-6	TRBD1	.	TGTGCCAGCTCTCGGGACAGATCCTATGACTATGGCTACACCTTC	CASSRDRSYDYGYTF
TRBJ2-3	TRBV10-3	TRBD2	.	TGTGCCACCTCGGCGGGGGTGAGCACAGATACGCAGTATTTT	CATSAGVSTDTQYF
TRBJ2-5	TRBV28	.	.	TGTGCCAGCATCAAACAGGGTAGTGAGACCCAGTACTTC	CASIKQGSETQYF
TRBJ1-1	TRBV19	.	.	TGTGCCAGTGGGCCATACACTGAAGCTTTCTTT	CASGPYTEAFF
TRBJ1-5	TRBV9	.	.	TGTGCCAGCAGCTCAAACGGACACAGCAATCAGCCCCAGCATTTT	CASSSNGHSNQPQHF
TRBJ1-6	TRBV4-3	.	.	TGCGCCAGCAGCCAAGATCAGGAGGGGTCACCCCTCCACTTT	CASSQDQEGSPLHF
TRBJ2-7	TRBV28	.	.	TGTGCCAGCAGTTTAAGACGGACGTTCTACGAGCAGTACTTC	CASSLRRTFYEQYF
TRBJ1-6	TRBV2	TRBD1	once	TGTGCCAGCAGACCCAGACAGGGAACTAATTCACCCCTCCACTTT	CASRPRQGTNSPLHF
TRBJ2-2	TRBV5-4	.	.	TGTGCCAGCAGCTCCGACGCAAGGGATTACACCGGGGAGCTGTTTTTT	CASSSDARDYTGELFF
TRBJ1-5	TRBV5-6	.	once	TGTGCCAGCAGCTTGGGTCCCGGGGATAATCAGCCCCAGCATTTT	CASSLGPGDNQPQHF
TRBJ2-7	TRBV7-9	.	.	TGTGCCAGCAGCTCGACGGACGAGCAGTACTTC	CASSSTDEQYF
TRBJ1-2	TRBV30	.	.	TGTGCCTGGATCAAAGGGGATGCAGGCTATGGCTACACCTTC	CAWIKGDAGYGYTF
TRBJ2-7	TRBV6-5	.	.	TGTGCCAGCATTATGGGTTTACTAGGAGCCTACGAGCAGTACTTC	CASIMGLLGAYEQYF
TRBJ2-7	TRBV10-1	.	.	TGCGCCAGCATCAACAGGACCCCCTACGAGCAGTACTTC	CASINRTPYEQYF
TRBJ1-3	TRBV7-2	.	once	TGTGCCAGCAGCTTAGGGCTGGTAGGCTCTGGAAACACCATATATTTT	CASSLGLVGSGNTIYF
TRBJ2-7	TRBV9	.	.	TGTGCCAGCAGCCCACGACAGAGCTCCTACGAGCAGTACTTC	CASSPRQSSYEQYF
TRBJ2-1	TRBV30	.	.	TGTGCCTGGAGTGTAATAGGAGAAGAGCAGTTCTTC	CAWSVIGEEQFF
TRBJ2-1	TRBV6-5	TRBD2	.	TGTGCCAGCAGAGCGGGACTAGCGGTGAACAATGAGCAGTTCTTC	CASRAGLAVNNEQFF
TRBJ1-1	TRBV4-1	TRBD1	.	TGCGCCAGCAGCCACTCGGCAGGGGGCTTCATAGCTGAAGCTTTCTTT	CASSHSAGGFIAEAFF
TRBJ1-2	TRBV7-2	TRBD1	.	TGTGCCAGCAGCTTAGCCAGGACAGGGGTCTATGGCTACACCTTC	CASSLARTGVYGYTF
TRBJ1-1	TRBV15	.	.	TGTGCCACCAGCAGAGATCACGACCTGAAAGCGGAAGCTTTCTTT	CATSRDHDLKAEAFF
TRBJ1-1	TRBV7-9	.	.	TGTGCCAGCACCCCTAAGGGACACCCCAACACTGAAGCTTTCTTT	CASTPKGHPNTEAFF
TRBJ1-2	TRBV29-1	TRBD1	few	TGCAGCGTTGAAGATCCTTCTGGGACAGGGGTAAACTATGGCTACACCTTC	CSVEDPSGTGVNYGYTF
TRBJ1-2	TRBV6-5	.	.	TGTGCCACCCTAAACTCGGGGGAAGTGCGCGGCTACACCTTC	CATLNSGEVRGYTF
TRBJ2-2	TRBV11-3	.	few	TGTGCCAGCAGCGCCAGAAGCGGCACCGGGGAGCTGTTTTTT	CASSARSGTGELFF
TRBJ2-2	TRBV27	.	.	TGTGCCAGCAGTCGGGGCCACGGGGAGCTGTTTTTT	CASSRGHGELFF
TRBJ2-5	TRBV19	.	.	TGTGCCAGTAGTGCACTTCTTCCGGGACAAGAGACCCAGTACTTC	CASSALLPGQETQYF
TRBJ2-5	TRBV30	.	.	TGTGCCTGGAGCCGGGACCAACCACGGGAGACCCAGTACTTC	CAWSRDQPRETQYF
TRBJ1-5	TRBV10-1	.	.	TGCGCCAGCAGTGAACTTAAGGATCAGCCCCAGCATTTT	CASSELKDQPQHF
TRBJ1-2	TRBV28	.	few	TGTGCCAGCAGTTCTCACTCCGGGGGCTCCTATGGCTACACCTTC	CASSSHSGGSYGYTF
TRBJ1-4	TRBV5-5	.	.	TGTGCCAGCAGCAACCCCCGGGACGGAAACAATGAAAAACTGTTTTTT	CASSNPRDGNNEKLFF
TRBJ2-7	TRBV28	.	.	TGTGCCAGCAGTCCGGGGACGACCTTCGGGGAGCAGTACTTC	CASSPGTTFGEQYF
TRBJ1-2	TRBV6-5	.	.	TGTGCCAGCACCTCTGACGGTATCTATGGCTACACCTTC	CASTSDGIYGYTF
TRBJ1-6	TRBV3-1/TRBV3-2	.	.	TGTGCCAGCAGCCGCCAGGGAGGAGTGGATTCACCCCTCCACTTT	CASSRQGGVDSPLHF
TRBJ2-7	TRBV6-1	.	.	TGTGCCAGCAGTGAAAACAGCCCCTACGAGCAGTACTTC	CASSENSPYEQYF
TRBJ1-3	TRBV11-1	.	few	TGTGCCAGCAGCAGGGAGTTCTCTGGAAACACCATATATTTT	CASSREFSGNTIYF
TRBJ1-1	TRBV10-3	.	few	TGTGCCATCAGTTCACGAGGGGCATTCGCTGAAGCTTTCTTT	CAISSRGAFAEAFF
TRBJ2-5	TRBV28	.	.	TGTGCCAGCAGCAACAATTGGGCGTCGCAGAACCAAGAGACCCAGTACTTC	CASSNNWASQNQETQYF
TRBJ2-7	TRBV6-5	.	few	TGTGCCAGCAGCACCGGGGGTAGCTCCTACGAGCAGTACTTC	CASSTGGSSYEQYF
TRBJ1-5	TRBV6-4	.	.	TGTGCCAGCAGCCAGGAGAGCAATCAGCCCCAGCATTTT	CASSQESNQPQHF